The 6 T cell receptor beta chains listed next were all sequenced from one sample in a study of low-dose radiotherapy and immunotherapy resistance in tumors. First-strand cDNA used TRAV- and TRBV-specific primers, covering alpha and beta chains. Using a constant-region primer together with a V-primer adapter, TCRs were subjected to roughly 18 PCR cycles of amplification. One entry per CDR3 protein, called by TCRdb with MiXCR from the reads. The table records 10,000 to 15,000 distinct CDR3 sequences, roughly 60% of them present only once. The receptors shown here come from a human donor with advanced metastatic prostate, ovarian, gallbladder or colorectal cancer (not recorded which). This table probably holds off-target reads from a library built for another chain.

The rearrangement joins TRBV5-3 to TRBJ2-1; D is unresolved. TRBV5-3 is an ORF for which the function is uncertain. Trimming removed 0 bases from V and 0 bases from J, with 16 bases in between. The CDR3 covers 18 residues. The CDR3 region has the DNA TGTGCCAGAAGCTTGGAGGGCAGACCCGAAAGCTCCTACAATGAGCAGTTCTTC. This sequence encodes CARSLEGRPESSYNEQFF.

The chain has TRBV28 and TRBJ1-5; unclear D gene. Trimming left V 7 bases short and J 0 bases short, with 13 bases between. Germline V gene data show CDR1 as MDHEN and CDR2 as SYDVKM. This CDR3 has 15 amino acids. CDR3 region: CASTRVLYSNQPQHF. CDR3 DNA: TGTGCCAGCACGAGGGTCCTTTATAGCAATCAGCCCCAGCATTTT.

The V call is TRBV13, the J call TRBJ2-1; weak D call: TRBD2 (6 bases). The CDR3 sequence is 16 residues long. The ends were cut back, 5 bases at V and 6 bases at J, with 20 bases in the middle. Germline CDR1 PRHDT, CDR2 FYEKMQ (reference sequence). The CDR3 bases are TGTGCCAGCAGCCGGGCATTAGCGGACTTTTCCAATGAGCAGTTCTTC. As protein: CASSRALADFSNEQFF. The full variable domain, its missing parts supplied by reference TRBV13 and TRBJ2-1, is AAGVIQSPRHLIKEKRETATLKCYPIPRHDTVYWYQQGPGQDPQFLISFYEKMQSDKGSIPDRFSAQQFSDYHSELNMSSLELGDSALYFCASSRALADFSNEQFFGPGTRLTVL.

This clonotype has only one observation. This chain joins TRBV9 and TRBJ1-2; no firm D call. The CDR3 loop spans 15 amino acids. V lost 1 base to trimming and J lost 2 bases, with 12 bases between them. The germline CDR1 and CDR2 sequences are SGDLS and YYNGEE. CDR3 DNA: TGTGCCAGCAGCGTACGGGCAGGTCGAAACTATGGCTACACCTTC. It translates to CASSVRAGRNYGYTF.

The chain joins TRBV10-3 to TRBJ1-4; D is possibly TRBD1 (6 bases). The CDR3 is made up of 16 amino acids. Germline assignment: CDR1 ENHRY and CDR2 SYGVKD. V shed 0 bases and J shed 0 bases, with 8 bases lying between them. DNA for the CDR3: TGTGCCATCAGTGAGTCAAAGGGGGCAACTAATGAAAAACTGTTTTTT. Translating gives CAISESKGATNEKLFF.

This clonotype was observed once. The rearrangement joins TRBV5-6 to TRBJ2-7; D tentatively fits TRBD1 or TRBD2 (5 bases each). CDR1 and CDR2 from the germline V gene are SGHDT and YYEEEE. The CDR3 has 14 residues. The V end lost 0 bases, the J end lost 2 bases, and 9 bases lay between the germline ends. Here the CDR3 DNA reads TGTGCCAGCAGCTTGGCTGTGGGACCCTACGAGCAGTACTTC. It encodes CASSLAVGPYEQYF.